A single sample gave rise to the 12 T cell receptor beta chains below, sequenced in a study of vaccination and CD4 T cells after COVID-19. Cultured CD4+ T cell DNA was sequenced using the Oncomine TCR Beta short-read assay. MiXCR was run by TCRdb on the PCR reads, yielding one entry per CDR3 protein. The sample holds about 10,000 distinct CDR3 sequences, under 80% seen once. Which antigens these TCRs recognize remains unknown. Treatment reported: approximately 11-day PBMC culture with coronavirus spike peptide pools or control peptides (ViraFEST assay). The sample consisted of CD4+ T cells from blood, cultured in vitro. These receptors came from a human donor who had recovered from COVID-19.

CDR3 in DNA: TGTGCCACCAGCAGAGATAGTAAGGGCACAACGGGGGAGCTGTTTTTT. It translates to CATSRDSKGTTGELFF. The V gene is TRBV15, the J gene TRBJ2-2; D call uncertain. Trimming removed 0 bases from V and 8 bases from J, with 16 bases in between. This CDR3 has 16 residues. In germline, CDR1 is LNHNV, CDR2 YYDKDF (reference sequence).

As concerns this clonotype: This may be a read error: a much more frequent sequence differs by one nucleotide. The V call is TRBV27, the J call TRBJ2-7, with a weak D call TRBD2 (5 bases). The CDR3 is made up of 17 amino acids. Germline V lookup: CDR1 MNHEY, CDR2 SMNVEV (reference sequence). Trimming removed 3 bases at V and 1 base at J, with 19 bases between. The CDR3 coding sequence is TGTGCCAGCAGTTTGGACGGGGTGATAACCGCTTCCTACGAGCAGTACTTC. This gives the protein CASSLDGVITASYEQYF.

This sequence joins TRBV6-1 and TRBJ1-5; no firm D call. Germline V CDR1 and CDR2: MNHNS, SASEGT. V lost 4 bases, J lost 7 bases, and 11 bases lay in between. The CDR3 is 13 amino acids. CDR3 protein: CASSVGQGQPQHF. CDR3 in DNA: TGTGCCAGCAGTGTGGGTCAAGGGCAGCCCCAGCATTTT.

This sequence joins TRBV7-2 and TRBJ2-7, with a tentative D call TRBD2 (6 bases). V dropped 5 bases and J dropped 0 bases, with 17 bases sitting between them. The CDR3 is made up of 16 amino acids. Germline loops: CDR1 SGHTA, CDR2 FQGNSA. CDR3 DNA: TGTGCCAGCAGCCCCTGGGGCGGGGTGATCTCCTACGAGCAGTACTTC. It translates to CASSPWGGVISYEQYF.

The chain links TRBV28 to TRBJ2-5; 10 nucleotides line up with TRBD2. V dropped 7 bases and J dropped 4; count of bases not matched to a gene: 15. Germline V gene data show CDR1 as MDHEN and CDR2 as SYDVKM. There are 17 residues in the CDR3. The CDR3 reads CASTPWSSGRKGETQYF. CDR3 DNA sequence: TGTGCCAGCACCCCATGGTCTAGCGGGAGAAAGGGAGAGACCCAGTACTTC.

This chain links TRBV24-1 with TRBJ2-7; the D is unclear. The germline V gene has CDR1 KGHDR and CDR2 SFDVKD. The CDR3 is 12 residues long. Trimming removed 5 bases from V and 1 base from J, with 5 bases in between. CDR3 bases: TGTGCCACCAGTGGCGGATCCTACGAGCAGTACTTC. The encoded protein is CATSGGSYEQYF.

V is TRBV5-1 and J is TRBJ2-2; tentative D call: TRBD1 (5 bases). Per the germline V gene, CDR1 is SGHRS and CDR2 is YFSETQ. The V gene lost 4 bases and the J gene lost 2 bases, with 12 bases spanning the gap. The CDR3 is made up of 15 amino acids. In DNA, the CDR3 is TGCGCCAGCAGCATACGGACATATAACACCGGGGAGCTGTTTTTT. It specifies CASSIRTYNTGELFF. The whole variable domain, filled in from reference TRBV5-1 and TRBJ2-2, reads KAGVTQTPRYLIKTRGQQVTLSCSPISGHRSVSWYQQTPGQGLQFLFEYFSETQRNKGNFPGRFSGRQFSNSRSEMNVSTLELGDSALYLCASSIRTYNTGELFFGEGSRLTVL.

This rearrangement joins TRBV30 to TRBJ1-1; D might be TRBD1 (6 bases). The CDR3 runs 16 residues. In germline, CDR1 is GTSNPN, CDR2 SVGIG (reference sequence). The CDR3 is CAWEAGARVGNTEAFF. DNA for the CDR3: TGTGCTTGGGAGGCAGGGGCCCGTGTGGGGAACACTGAAGCTTTCTTT.

The CDR3, as DNA: TGTGCCAGTAGTGTAAATATCAGGGGGAACACTGAAGCTTTCTTT. Its translation: CASSVNIRGNTEAFF. V is TRBV19 and J is TRBJ1-1; possibly TRBD1 for D (6 bases). Germline V gene data show CDR1 as LNHDA and CDR2 as SQIVND (reference sequence). Trimming left V 5 bases short and J 1 base short, with 14 bases between. CDR3 length equals 15 residues.

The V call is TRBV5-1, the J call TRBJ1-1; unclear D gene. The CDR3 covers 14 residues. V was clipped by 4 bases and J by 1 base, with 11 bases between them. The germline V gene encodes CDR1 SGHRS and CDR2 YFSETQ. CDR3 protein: CASSILPGNTEAFF. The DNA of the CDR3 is TGCGCCAGCAGCATATTACCGGGGAACACTGAAGCTTTCTTT.

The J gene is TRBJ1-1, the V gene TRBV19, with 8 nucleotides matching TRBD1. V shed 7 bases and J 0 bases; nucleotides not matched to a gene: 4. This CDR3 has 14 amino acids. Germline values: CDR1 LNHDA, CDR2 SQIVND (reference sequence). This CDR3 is CASTPDRVNTEAFF. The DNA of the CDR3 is TGTGCCAGTACCCCGGACAGGGTGAACACTGAAGCTTTCTTT.

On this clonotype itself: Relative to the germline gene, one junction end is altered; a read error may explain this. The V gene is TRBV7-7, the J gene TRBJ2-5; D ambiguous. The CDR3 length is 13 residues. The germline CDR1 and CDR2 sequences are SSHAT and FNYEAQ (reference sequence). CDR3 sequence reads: CASSLTPQETQYF. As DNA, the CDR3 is TGTGCTAGCAGCCTAACACCACAAGAGACCCAGTACTTC.